This TCR beta chain was sequenced for a study of shared clonotypes between healthy human individuals. Findings and caveats of the study: Clonotype sharing among donors likely depends on sequencing depth.

A note on this clone: Its antigen is not known.

Assay: immunoSEQ multiplex PCR; the TCRdb copy retains only in-frame clones and omits some. The sample has about 2 million clones; about 95% are singletons. Germline-derived CDR1 and CDR2 are MNHEY and SVGAGI. The CDR3 is 14 residues long. The V end was cut by 6 bases, the J end by 4 bases, with 16 bases between. As defined, naive CD8 cells were CD45RO-negative and positively selected for CCR7, with terminally differentiated effector memory CD45RA+ cells excluded. Sequencing used naive CD8+ T cells sorted from blood. The chain uses TRBV6-5 and TRBJ2-7; the D call may be TRBD1 or TRBD2 (5 bases each). The sequence was collected from a man aged 18 to 35 in good health. CDR3 amino acids: CASSKSGTAYEQYF. The CDR3 DNA sequence: TGTGCCAGCAGCAAATCCGGGACCGCTTACGAGCAGTACTTC.